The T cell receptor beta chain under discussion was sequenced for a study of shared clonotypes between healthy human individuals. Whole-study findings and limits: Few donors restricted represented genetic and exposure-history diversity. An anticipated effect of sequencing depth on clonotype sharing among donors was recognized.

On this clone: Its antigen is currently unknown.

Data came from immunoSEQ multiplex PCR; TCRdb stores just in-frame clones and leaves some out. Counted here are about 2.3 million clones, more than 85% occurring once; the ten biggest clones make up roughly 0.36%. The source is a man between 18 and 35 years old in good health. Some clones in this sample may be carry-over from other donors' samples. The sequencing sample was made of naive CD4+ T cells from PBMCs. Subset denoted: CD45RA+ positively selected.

The CDR3 DNA reads TGTGCCAGCAGGAGGCAGGGTGGGACCATGAACACTGAAGCTTTCTTT. Its protein product is CASRRQGGTMNTEAFF. The genes are TRBV28 and TRBJ1-1, with D possibly matching TRBD1 (5 bases). The CDR3 has 16 amino acids. Trimming left V 6 bases short and J 0 bases short, with 17 bases between. In germline, CDR1 is MDHEN, CDR2 SYDVKM. Supplemented by reference TRBV28 and TRBJ1-1, the full variable domain reads DVKVTQSSRYLVKRTGEKVFLECVQDMDHENMFWYRQDPGLGLRLIYFSYDVKMKEKGDIPEGYSVSREKKERFSLILESASTNQTSMYLCASRRQGGTMNTEAFFGQGTRLTVV.